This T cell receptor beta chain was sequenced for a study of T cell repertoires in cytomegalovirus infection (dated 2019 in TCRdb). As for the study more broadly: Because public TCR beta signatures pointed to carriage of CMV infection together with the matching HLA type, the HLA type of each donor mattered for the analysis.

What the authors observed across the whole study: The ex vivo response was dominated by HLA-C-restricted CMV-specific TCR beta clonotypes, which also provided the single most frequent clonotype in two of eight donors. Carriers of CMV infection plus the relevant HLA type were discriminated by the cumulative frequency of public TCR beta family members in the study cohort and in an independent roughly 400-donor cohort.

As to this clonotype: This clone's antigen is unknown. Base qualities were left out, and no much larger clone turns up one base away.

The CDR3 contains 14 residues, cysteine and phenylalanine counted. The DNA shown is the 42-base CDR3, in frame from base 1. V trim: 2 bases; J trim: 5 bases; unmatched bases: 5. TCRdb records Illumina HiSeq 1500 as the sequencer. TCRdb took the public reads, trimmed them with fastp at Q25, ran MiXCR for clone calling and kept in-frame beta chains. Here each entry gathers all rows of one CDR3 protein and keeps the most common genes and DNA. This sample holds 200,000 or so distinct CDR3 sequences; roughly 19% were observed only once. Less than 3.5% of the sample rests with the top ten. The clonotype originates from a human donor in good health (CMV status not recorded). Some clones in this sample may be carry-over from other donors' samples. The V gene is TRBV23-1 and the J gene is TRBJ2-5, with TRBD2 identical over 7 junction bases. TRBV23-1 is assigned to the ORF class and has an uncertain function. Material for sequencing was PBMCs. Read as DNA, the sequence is TGCGCCAGCAGTCAAAGGGACTACGGCGAGACCCAGTACTTC. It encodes CASSQRDYGETQYF.